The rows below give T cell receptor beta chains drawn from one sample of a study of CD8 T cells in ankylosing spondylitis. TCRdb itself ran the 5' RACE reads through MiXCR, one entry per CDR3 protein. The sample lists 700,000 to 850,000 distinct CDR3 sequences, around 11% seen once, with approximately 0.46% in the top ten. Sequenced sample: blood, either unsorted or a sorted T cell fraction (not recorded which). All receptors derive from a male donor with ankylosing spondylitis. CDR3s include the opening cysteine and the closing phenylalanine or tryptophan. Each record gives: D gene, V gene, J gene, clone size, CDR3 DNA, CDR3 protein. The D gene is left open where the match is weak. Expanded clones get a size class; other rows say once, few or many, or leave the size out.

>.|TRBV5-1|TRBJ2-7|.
TGCGCCAGTAAATACGACGGAACCTACGAGCAGTACTTC
CASKYDGTYEQYF
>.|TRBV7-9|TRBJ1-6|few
TGTGCCAGCAGCCCAAAGAGGCAGGGGAATTCACCCCTCCACTTT
CASSPKRQGNSPLHF
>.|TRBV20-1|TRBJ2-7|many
TGCAGTGCTACGGGACGGCTGAGCTCCTACGAGCAGTACTTC
CSATGRLSSYEQYF
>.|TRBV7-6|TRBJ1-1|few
TGTGCCAGCAGCTTACTAAGGGCAGGCTCAAACACTGAAGCTTTCTTT
CASSLLRAGSNTEAFF
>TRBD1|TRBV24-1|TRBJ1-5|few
TGTGCCACCAGTGTTGCAGGGGGTCAGCCCCAGCATTTT
CATSVAGGQPQHF
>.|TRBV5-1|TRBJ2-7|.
TGCGCCAGCAGCCGCGGGACGGAGAGCTCCTACGAGCAGTACTTC
CASSRGTESSYEQYF
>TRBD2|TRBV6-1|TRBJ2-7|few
TGTGCCAGCAGTGCCCGGCGGGGGTCCTACGAGCAGTACTTC
CASSARRGSYEQYF
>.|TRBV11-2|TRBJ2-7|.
TGTGCCAGCAGCTCCCTAAATGGCTTCGGTGAGCAGTACTTC
CASSSLNGFGEQYF
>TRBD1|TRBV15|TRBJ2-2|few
TGTGCCACCAGCCACAGGGGAATGGGGGAGCTGTTTTTT
CATSHRGMGELFF
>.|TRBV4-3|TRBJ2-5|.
TGCGCCAGCAGCCAAGATCTGGCGACTCGCTTCCAAGAGACCCAGTACTTC
CASSQDLATRFQETQYF
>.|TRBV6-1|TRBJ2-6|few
TGTGCCAGGTGGAGGTTCCCCTCAACGTGGGGGGCCAACGTCCTGACTTTC
CARWRFPSTWGANVLTF
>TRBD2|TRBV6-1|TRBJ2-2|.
TGTGCCAGCACCTCTGGGACTAGGGGCACCGGGGAGCTGTTTTTT
CASTSGTRGTGELFF
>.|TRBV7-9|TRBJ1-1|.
TGTGCCAGCAGCTCCCCCGAAGTTCTAAACACTGAAGCTTTCTTT
CASSSPEVLNTEAFF
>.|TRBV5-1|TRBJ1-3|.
TGCGCCAGCAGCCCGGCTCCTCTATCTGGAAACACCATATATTTT
CASSPAPLSGNTIYF
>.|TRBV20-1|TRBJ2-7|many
TGCAGTGCTAGAGATCGGGTAGCGAGCTACGAGCAGTACTTC
CSARDRVASYEQYF
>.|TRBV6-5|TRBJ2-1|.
TGTGCCAGCTCTTACCCTGGGGTAGAGAATGAGCAGTTCTTC
CASSYPGVENEQFF
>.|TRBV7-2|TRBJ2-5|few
TGTGCCAGCAGCTTACGGCCTGGGGCGGGGATGCAAGAGACCCAGTACTTC
CASSLRPGAGMQETQYF
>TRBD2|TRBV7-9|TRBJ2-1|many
TGTGCCAGCAGCCTCGGTAGACTAGCCGGCTACAATGAGCAGTTCTTC
CASSLGRLAGYNEQFF
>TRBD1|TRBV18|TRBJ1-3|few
TGTGCCAGCTCAATTTCGGGACAGGCTGGAAACACCATATATTTT
CASSISGQAGNTIYF
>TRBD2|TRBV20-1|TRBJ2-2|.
TGCAGTGCCCCGCCCGCGGGGGGGCGGGAGCTGTTTTTT
CSAPPAGGRELFF
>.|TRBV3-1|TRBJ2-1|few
TGTGCCAGCAGCCAAGTCGCTTCGGATGAGCAGTTCTTC
CASSQVASDEQFF
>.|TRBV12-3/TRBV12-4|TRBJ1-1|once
TGTGCCAGCAGTCCGTCGGGGGGGCGAGTCACTGAAGCTTTCTTT
CASSPSGGRVTEAFF
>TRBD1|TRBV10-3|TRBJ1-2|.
TGTGCCATCAGTGTTGGACAGGGCGGTGGCTACACCTTC
CAISVGQGGGYTF
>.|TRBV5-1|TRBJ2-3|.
TGCGCCAGCAGCTTGGGGACAGTCGGCACAGATACGCAGTATTTT
CASSLGTVGTDTQYF
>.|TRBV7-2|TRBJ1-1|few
TGTGCCAGCAGCTTGACGCAAACAGGGCCTCTCACTGAAGCTTTCTTT
CASSLTQTGPLTEAFF